The entry below gives a single T cell receptor beta chain sequence along with its context. The data were taken from a study of OX40 agonist ivuxolimab in advanced cancers. Study as a whole: Patients were dosed with the agonistic anti-OX40 (CD134) antibody ivuxolimab.

Measured with immunoSEQ multiplex PCR; TCRdb has only the in-frame clones, and not every one. The table has roughly 100,000 clones, about 85% seen once. The germline CDR1 and CDR2 sequences are SGHAT and FQNNGV. The CDR3 loop spans 17 amino acids. Trimming left V 5 bases short and J 6 bases short, with 23 bases between. Material: CD4+ or CD8+ T cells sorted from blood, obtained in a trial of the OX40 agonist ivuxolimab. The clonotype comes from an adult with an advanced solid tumor such as melanoma, head and neck, liver or kidney cancer. This sequence joins TRBV11-2 and TRBJ2-1; D is possibly TRBD2 (6 bases). CDR3 in amino acids: CASSPNAPGTDSNEQFF. CDR3 in DNA: TGTGCCAGCAGCCCTAACGCGCCGGGGACTGACTCCAATGAGCAGTTCTTC.